Listed here are 3 T cell receptor beta chains from one sample, sequenced in a study of blood T cell repertoires in COVID-19. The data were produced by immunoSEQ multiplex PCR, yet TCRdb's version contains in-frame clones alone and is incomplete. The table records just under 150,000 clones, roughly 81% of them present only once. Source material: peripheral blood. These receptors all stem from a human donor with acute or convalescent COVID-19. The donor label of this sample is uncertain.

The J gene is TRBJ2-3, the V gene TRBV14, with 12 bases lining up with TRBD2. The germline V gene has CDR1 SGHDN and CDR2 FVKESK. This CDR3 contains 16 residues. After removal of 3 bases from V and 3 bases from J, the junction contained 4 bases not matched to a gene. The chain's CDR3 is CASSHRTSGKTDTQYF. In nucleotides, the CDR3 is TGTGCCAGCAGCCATCGGACTAGCGGGAAGACAGATACGCAGTATTTT.

J is TRBJ2-7 and V is TRBV9; 11 nucleotides agree with TRBD2. The CDR3 has 14 amino acids. The V segment lost 4 bases and the J segment 7 bases; nucleotides outside the gene matches: 7. Germline CDR1 SGDLS, CDR2 YYNGEE. The CDR3 here is CASSFSGGAGEQYF. CDR3 in DNA: TGTGCCAGCAGCTTTAGCGGGGGGGCGGGTGAGCAGTACTTC.

The chain uses TRBV5-1 and TRBJ2-1, with 10 positions matching TRBD2. Unmatched junction bases numbered 8, after V lost 6 bases and J lost 5 bases. Germline CDR1 and CDR2: SGHRS and YFSETQ. The CDR3 sequence is 15 residues long. CDR3 DNA: TGCGCCAGCATTCCTATAGCGGGAGGACACAATGAGCAGTTCTTC. Protein: CASIPIAGGHNEQFF.